One sample yielded the 5 T cell receptor beta chains listed below, sequenced in a study of metastatic and nonmetastatic thyroid tumors. No patient received treatment before thyroid surgery. TCRdb re-called the PCR reads with MiXCR. This sample has tens of thousands of clones; 15% occur once, and the top ten carry roughly 3.6%. The sequenced sample consisted of blood. These TCRs come from a female donor with papillary thyroid cancer or a benign thyroid nodule (not recorded which). Some clones in this sample may be carry-over from other donors' samples.

Comment on this clone: Likely a read error: the CDR3 ends without its conserved phenylalanine or tryptophan. This chain uses TRBV14 with TRBJ2-4; D not certain. Germline V gives CDR1 SGHDN, CDR2 FVKESK. This CDR3 has 18 residues. V gave up 0 bases and J gave up 0 bases, with 15 bases separating them. This CDR3 reads CASSQDGRLGQAKNIQYL. CDR3 sequence (DNA): TGTGCCAGCAGCCAAGATGGGCGCTTGGGCCAAGCCAAAAACATTCAGTACTTA.

This clone was picked up many times. J is TRBJ2-5 and V is TRBV11-2; 10 bases are shared with TRBD1. Germline CDR1 reads SGHAT; CDR2 reads FQNNGV. The CDR3 contains 15 residues. V lost 5 bases and J lost 5; bases outside the gene matches: 8. The DNA of the CDR3 is TGTGCCAGCAGCAGGACAGGGGGAAACATGGAGACCCAGTACTTC. Translating gives CASSRTGGNMETQYF.

This clone was seen ten or more times. V is TRBV5-6 and J is TRBJ1-5; tentative D call: TRBD1 (6 bases). V lost 2 bases and J lost 4, with 10 bases in between. This CDR3 contains 14 residues. Germline V CDR1 and CDR2: SGHDT, YYEEEE. The CDR3 loop reads CASSFGQTNQPQHF. The CDR3 DNA reads TGTGCCAGCAGCTTCGGACAGACGAATCAGCCCCAGCATTTT.

At least ten counts were recorded for this clone. The chain combines TRBV28 with TRBJ1-1; a weak D match, TRBD1 (5 bases). This CDR3 has 16 residues. Germline values: CDR1 MDHEN, CDR2 SYDVKM. Trimming took off 6 bases at V and 8 bases at J, with 25 bases between the two ends. The CDR3 region is CASSGPSQGGIGEAFF. The CDR3 nucleotides are TGTGCCAGCAGCGGACCATCTCAGGGTGGCATCGGGGAAGCTTTCTTT.

This clone showed up many times. V and J are TRBV6-1 and TRBJ1-5, with D possibly being TRBD1 (5 bases). The CDR3 runs to 15 residues. With 5 bases removed from V and 5 bases from J, the gap between germline ends came to 16 bases. CDR1 and CDR2 from the germline V gene are MNHNS and SASEGT. CDR3 amino acids: CASSYSYRGDQPQHF. CDR3 nucleotide sequence: TGTGCCAGCAGTTATAGTTATCGGGGGGATCAGCCCCAGCATTTT.